This note documents a single TCR beta chain sequence. The data derive from a study of OX40 agonist ivuxolimab in advanced cancers. Sequencing used immunoSEQ multiplex PCR; TCRdb keeps in-frame clones, though not all of them. Among roughly 81,000 clones, over 85% were seen once, and the ten largest hold approximately 11%. This TCR was recovered from an adult with an advanced solid tumor such as melanoma, head and neck, liver or kidney cancer. The source material was CD4+ or CD8+ T cells sorted from blood, sampled in a trial of the OX40 agonist ivuxolimab.

CDR3 region: CSVEDFGRGQGKGNTEAFF. CDR3 in DNA: TGCAGCGTTGAAGATTTTGGTCGGGGACAGGGGAAAGGGAACACTGAAGCTTTCTTT. The chain is built from TRBV29-1 and TRBJ1-1; 10 nucleotides line up with TRBD1. The CDR3 length is 19 residues. The V gene's germline CDR1 is SQVTM and CDR2 ANQGSEA. The junction had 14 bases not matched to a gene; V was cut back by 0 bases and J by 1 base.